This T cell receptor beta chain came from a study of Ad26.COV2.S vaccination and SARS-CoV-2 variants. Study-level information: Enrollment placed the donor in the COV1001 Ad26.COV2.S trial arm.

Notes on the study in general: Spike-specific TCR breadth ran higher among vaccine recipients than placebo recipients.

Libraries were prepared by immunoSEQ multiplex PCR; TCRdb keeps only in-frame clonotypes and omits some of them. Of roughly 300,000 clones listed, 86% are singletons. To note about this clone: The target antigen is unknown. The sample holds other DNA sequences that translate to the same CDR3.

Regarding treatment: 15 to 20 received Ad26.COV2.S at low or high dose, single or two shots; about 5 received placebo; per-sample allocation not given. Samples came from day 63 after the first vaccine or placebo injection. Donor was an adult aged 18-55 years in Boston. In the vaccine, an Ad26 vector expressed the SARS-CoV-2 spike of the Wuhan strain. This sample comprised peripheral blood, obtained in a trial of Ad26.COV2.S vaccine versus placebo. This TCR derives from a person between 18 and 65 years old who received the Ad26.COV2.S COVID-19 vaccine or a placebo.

The CDR3 DNA is TGTGCCAGTAGTATCCAGGGCCGAGGGACTGAAGCTTTCTTT. This gives the protein CASSIQGRGTEAFF. J is TRBJ1-1 and V is TRBV19; TRBD1 is a possible D gene (5 bases). V dropped 3 bases and J dropped 5 bases, with 13 bases sitting between them. Germline-derived CDR1 and CDR2 are LNHDA and SQIVND (reference sequence). The CDR3 runs to 14 residues.